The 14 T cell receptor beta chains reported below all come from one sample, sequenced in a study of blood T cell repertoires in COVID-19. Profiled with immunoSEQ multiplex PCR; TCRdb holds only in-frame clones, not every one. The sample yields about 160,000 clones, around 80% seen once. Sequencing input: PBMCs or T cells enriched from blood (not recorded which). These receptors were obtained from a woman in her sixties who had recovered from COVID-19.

The CDR3 reads CSVEARGTGHGYTF. DNA for the CDR3: TGCAGCGTTGAAGCTCGGGGGACAGGGCATGGCTACACCTTC. This chain uses TRBV29-1 with TRBJ1-2; 9 nucleotides line up with TRBD1. Germline V gene sequence: CDR1 SQVTM, CDR2 ANQGSEA. Trimming cost V 1 base and J 6 bases; bases outside gene matches: 6. The CDR3 is 14 amino acids.

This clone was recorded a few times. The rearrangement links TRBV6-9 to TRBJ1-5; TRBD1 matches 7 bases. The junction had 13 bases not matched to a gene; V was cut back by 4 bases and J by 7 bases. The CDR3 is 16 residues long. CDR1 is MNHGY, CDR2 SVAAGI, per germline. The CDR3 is CASSSSSRGLRQPQHF. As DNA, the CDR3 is TGTGCCAGCAGTTCTTCCTCTAGGGGGCTTAGGCAGCCCCAGCATTTT.

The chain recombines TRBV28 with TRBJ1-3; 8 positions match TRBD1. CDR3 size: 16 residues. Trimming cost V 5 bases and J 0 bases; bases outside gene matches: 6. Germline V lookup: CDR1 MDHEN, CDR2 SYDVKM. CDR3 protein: CASSHKTGASGNTIYF. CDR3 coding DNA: TGTGCCAGCAGTCACAAGACAGGGGCCTCTGGAAACACCATATATTTT.

The CDR3 spells CASSYSGGSGNIQYF. DNA of the CDR3: TGTGCCAGCAGCTATTCAGGGGGCTCGGGAAACATTCAGTACTTC. The gene calls are TRBV6-5 and TRBJ2-4; 8 bases line up with TRBD1. The length of the CDR3 is 15 residues. The germline gives CDR1 MNHEY, CDR2 SVGAGI. The V gene end was trimmed by 6 bases and the J gene end by 6 bases; junction bases not matched to a gene: 10.

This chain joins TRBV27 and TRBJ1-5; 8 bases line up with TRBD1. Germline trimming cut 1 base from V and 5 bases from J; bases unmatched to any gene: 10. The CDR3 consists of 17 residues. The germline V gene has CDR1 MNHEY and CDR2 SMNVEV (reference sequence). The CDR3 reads CASSLLPLDRVDQPQHF. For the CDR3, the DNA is TGTGCCAGCAGTTTATTGCCCCTGGACAGGGTAGATCAGCCCCAGCATTTT.

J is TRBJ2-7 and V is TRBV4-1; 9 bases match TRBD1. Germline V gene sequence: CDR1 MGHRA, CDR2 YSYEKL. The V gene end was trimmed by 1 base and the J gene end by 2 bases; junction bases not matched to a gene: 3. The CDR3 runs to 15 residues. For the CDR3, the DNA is TGCGCCAGCAGCCAAGGGGACAGGGAAGCCTACGAGCAGTACTTC. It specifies CASSQGDREAYEQYF.

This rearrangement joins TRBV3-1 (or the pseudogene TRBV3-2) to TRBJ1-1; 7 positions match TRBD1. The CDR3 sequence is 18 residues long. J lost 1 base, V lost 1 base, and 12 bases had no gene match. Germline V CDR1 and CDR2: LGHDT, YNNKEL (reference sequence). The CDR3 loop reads CASSQVRGQLVRNTEAFF. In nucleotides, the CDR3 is TGTGCCAGCAGCCAAGTAAGGGGACAGTTAGTTCGGAACACTGAAGCTTTCTTT.

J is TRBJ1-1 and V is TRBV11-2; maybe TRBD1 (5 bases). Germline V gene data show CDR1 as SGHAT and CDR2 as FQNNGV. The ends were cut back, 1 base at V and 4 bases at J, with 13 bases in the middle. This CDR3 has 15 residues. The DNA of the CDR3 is TGTGCCAGCAGCTTAGTCGGCGGGGGAACCACTGAAGCTTTCTTT. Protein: CASSLVGGGTTEAFF. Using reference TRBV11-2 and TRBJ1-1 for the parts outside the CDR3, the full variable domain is EAGVAQSPRYKIIEKRQSVAFWCNPISGHATLYWYQQILGQGPKLLIQFQNNGVVDDSQLPKDRFSAERLKGVDSTLKIQPAKLEDSAVYLCASSLVGGGTTEAFFGQGTRLTVV.

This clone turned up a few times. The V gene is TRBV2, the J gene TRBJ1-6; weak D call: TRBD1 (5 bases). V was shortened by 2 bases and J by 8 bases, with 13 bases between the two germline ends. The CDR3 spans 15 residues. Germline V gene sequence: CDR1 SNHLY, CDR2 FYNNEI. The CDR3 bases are TGTGCCAGCAGTGAATCAGCGCAGGGTTATTCACCCCTCCACTTT. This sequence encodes CASSESAQGYSPLHF.

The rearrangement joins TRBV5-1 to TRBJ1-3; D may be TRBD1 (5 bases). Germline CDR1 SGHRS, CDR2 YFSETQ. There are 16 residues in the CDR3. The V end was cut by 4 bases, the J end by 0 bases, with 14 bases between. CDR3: CASSLALGHSGNTIYF. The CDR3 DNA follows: TGCGCCAGCAGCCTGGCCTTGGGGCACTCTGGAAACACCATATATTTT.

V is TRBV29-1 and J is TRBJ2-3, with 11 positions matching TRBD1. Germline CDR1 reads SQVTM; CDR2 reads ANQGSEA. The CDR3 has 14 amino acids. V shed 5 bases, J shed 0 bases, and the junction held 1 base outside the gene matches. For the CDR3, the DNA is TGCAGCGTTCGGGACAGGGGGAGCACAGATACGCAGTATTTT. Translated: CSVRDRGSTDTQYF.

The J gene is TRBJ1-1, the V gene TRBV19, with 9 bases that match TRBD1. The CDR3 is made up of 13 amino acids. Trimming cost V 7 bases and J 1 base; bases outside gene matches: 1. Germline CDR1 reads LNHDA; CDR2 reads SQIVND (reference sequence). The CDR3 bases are TGTGCCAGTAAGGACAGGGGGAACACTGAAGCTTTCTTT. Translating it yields CASKDRGNTEAFF.

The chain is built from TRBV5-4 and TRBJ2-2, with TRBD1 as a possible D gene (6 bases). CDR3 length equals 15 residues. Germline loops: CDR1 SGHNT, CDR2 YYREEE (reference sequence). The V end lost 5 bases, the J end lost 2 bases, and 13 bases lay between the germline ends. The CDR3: CASRPRGGNTGELFF. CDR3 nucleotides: TGTGCCAGCAGACCGAGAGGGGGTAACACCGGGGAGCTGTTTTTT.

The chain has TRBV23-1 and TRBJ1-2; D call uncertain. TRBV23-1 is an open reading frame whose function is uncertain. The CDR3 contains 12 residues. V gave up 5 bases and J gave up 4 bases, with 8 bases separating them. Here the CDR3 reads CASSYSFYGYTF. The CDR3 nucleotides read TGCGCCAGCAGTTACAGTTTCTATGGCTACACCTTC.